The 5 T cell receptor beta chains presented below share a single source sample, sequenced in a study of neurological immune-mediated disorders. One entry per CDR3 protein, called by TCRdb with MiXCR from the 5' RACE reads. The sample has fewer than 50,000 distinct CDR3 sequences, roughly 2.5% seen once. The sample taken for sequencing was PBMCs. The receptors were gathered from a young man with multiple sclerosis.

This clonotype has at least ten counts. The chain combines TRBV6-5 with TRBJ2-7; unclear D gene. The V end lost 6 bases, the J end lost 0 bases, and 12 bases lay between the germline ends. From germline, CDR1 is MNHEY and CDR2 SVGAGI. The length of the CDR3 is 14 residues. This CDR3 reads CASSRTRSSYEQYF. The DNA of the CDR3 is TGTGCCAGCAGCCGCACAAGGAGCTCCTACGAGCAGTACTTC.

This clonotype was seen ten or more times. The chain couples TRBV12-3 or TRBV12-4 to TRBJ2-1; tentatively, D is TRBD1 (5 bases). The CDR3 length is 14 residues. V shed 6 bases and J shed 5 bases, with 14 bases lying between them. CDR3 protein: CASSLQGIHNEQFF. In DNA, the CDR3 is TGTGCCAGCAGCCTCCAGGGTATCCACAATGAGCAGTTCTTC.

Regarding this clonotype: A junction boundary mismatches the germline segment, possibly from a read error. This rearrangement joins TRBV11-2 to TRBJ2-5; 10 bases are shared with TRBD2. The V gene's germline CDR1 is SGHAT and CDR2 FQNNGV. The CDR3 length is 15 residues. CDR3: CANSLGGLARENQYF. CDR3 nucleotides: TGTGCCAACAGCTTAGGGGGACTAGCGAGGGAGAACCAGTACTTC.

At least ten counts were recorded for this clonotype. The chain employs TRBV5-1 and TRBJ2-5; D ambiguous. CDR3 length equals 13 residues. CDR1 is SGHRS and CDR2 is YFSETQ in the germline V gene. The V end lost 3 bases, the J end lost 3 bases, and 9 bases lay between the germline ends. In nucleotides, the CDR3 is TGCGCCAGCAGCTATCCCAGTAAAGAGACCCAGTACTTC. Its protein product is CASSYPSKETQYF.

This clonotype was seen many times. The chain couples TRBV29-1 to TRBJ2-7, with 11 bases that match TRBD1. The CDR3 runs 14 residues. From germline, CDR1 is SQVTM and CDR2 ANQGSEA. Germline trimming cut 5 bases from V and 4 bases from J; bases unmatched to any gene: 7. The CDR3 spells CSVSNGQGAYEQYF. For the CDR3, the DNA is TGCAGCGTTTCCAATGGACAGGGGGCTTACGAGCAGTACTTC.